The TCR beta chain described here comes from a study of cytomegalovirus exposure and HLA in healthy donors. Trimming took 5 bases from V and 3 from J, leaving 15 bases between them. The CDR3 extends over 14 amino acids. CDR1 and CDR2 (germline): SGHRS, YFSETQ. Notes on the study in general: A reported reduction in N-insertions relative to the roughly 700-donor mean was seen in an Asian-associated ancestry cluster in a later analysis.

A few counts support this clone. Its antigen is unidentified. 13 Jbeta primers and 60 Vbeta primers were used for the PCR. TCRdb's table, derived via immunoSEQ multiplex PCR, lists solely in-frame clones and lacks some. The table includes 120,000 or so clones, roughly 80% detected once. The V and J genes are TRBV5-1 and TRBJ2-7, with D possibly TRBD1 on 6 matching bases. Sequenced sample: PBMCs. The sequence was collected from a man aged 30-40 years in good health and CMV-seronegative. The CDR3: CASRIGGQVYEQYF. CDR3 sequence (DNA): TGCGCCAGCAGAATTGGGGGACAAGTCTACGAGCAGTACTTC.